This T cell receptor beta chain was captured in a study of T-cell memory formation after mild COVID-19. Findings and caveats of the study: In pre-infection memory, a portion of responding clones appeared, which suggested that cross-reactive memory joined.

This clonotype was seen only a few times. What it recognizes is unknown. Germline V CDR1 and CDR2: MNHEY, SVGAGI. CDR3 size: 15 residues. V was pared by 0 bases and J by 4 bases, with 3 bases of the junction left unmatched. TCR alpha and TCR beta cDNA libraries carrying sample barcodes and UMIs came from 5'RACE with constant-segment primers. TCRdb used MiXCR to reprocess the 5' RACE reads, holding one entry per CDR3 protein. The table has around 180,000 distinct CDR3 sequences, less than 20% seen once. The chain combines TRBV6-5 with TRBJ2-5; 9 bases fit TRBD1. Sequencing was done on a sample of PBMCs or a T cell subset sorted from them (not recorded which). The TCR was taken from a man younger than 30 who had mild COVID-19 (a few samples of this study predate the infection). Cell type and time point are not known. In DNA form, the CDR3 reads TGTGCCAGCAGTTACTCGCCGGGACAGGGAGAGACCCAGTACTTC. Its protein is CASSYSPGQGETQYF.